Given below is one T cell receptor (beta chain) in context. At one end, the junction sequence differs from germline, possibly due to a read error. These data come from a study of PD-1 blockade in classical Hodgkin lymphoma. Profiled with immunoSEQ multiplex PCR; TCRdb holds only in-frame clones, not every one. Found here are more than 75,000 clones, just over 90% of them singletons; the top ten hold around 2%. The germline V gene has CDR1 SGHAT and CDR2 FQNNGV. The CDR3 is 13 residues long. Time point described: cycle 4 day 1 (C4D1), after 5 to 7 weeks of nivolumab. Following autologous stem cell transplantation, relapse occurred in every patient, and exposure to brentuximab vedotin varied.

The chain carries TRBV11-2 and TRBJ2-7; unclear D gene. This TCR came from a human donor with classical Hodgkin lymphoma. The sequencing here drew on peripheral blood mononuclear cells (PBMCs), taken before the fourth cycle of nivolumab. The CDR3 spells CASSLVVKDRLAF. The CDR3 DNA reads as TGTGCCAGCAGCTTAGTTGTCAAGGACCGGCTCGCCTTC.